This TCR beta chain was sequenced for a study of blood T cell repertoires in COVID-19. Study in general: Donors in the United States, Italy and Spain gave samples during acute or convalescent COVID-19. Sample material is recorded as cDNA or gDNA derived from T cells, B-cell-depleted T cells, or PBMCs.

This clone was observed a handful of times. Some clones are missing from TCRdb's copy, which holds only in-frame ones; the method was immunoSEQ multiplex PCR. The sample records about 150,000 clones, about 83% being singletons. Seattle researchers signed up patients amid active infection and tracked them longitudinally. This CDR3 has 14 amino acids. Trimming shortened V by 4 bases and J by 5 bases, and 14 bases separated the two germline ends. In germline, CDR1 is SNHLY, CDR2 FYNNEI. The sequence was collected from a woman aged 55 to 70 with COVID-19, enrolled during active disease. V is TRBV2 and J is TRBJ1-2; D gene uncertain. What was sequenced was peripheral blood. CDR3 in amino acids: CASSGAPSGYGYTF. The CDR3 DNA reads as TGTGCCAGCAGTGGGGCACCCTCTGGGTATGGCTACACCTTC.